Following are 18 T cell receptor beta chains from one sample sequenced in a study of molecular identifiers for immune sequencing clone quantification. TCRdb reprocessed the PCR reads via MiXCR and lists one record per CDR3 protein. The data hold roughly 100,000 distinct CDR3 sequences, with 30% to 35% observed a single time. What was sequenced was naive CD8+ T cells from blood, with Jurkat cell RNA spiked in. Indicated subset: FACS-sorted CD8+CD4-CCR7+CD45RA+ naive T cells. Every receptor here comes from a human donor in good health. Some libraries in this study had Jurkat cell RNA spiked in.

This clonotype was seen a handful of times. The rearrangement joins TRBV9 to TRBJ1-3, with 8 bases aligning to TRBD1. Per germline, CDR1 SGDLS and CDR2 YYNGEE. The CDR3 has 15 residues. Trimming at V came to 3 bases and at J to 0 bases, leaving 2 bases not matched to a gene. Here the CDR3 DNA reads TGTGCCAGCAGCGGAACAGGGGGCTCTGGAAACACCATATATTTT. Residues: CASSGTGGSGNTIYF.

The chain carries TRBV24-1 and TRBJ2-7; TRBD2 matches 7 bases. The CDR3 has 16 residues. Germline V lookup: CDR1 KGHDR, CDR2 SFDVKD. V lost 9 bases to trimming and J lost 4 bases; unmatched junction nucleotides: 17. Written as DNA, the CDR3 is TGTGCCACCGCCCCGGCTGCGGGAGAATTCTCGTACGAGCAGTACTTC. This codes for CATAPAAGEFSYEQYF.

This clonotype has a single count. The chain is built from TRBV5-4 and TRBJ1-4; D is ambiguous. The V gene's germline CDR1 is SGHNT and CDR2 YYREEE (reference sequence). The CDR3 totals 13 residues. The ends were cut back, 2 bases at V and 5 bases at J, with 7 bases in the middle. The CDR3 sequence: CASSFSRNEKLFF. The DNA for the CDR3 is TGTGCCAGCAGCTTTTCGAGAAATGAAAAACTGTTTTTT.

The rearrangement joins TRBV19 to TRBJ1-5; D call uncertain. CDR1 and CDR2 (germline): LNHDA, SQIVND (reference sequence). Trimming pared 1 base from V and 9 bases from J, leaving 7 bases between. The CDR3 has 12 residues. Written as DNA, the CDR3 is TGTGCCAGTAGTATAGGCGGCCGGCCCCAGCATTTT. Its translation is CASSIGGRPQHF.

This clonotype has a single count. DNA of the CDR3: TGTGCCAGCAGTTTGAAGTGGGGACTGACTCTAGCGGGAGGCTACGAGCAGTACTTC. Encoded protein: CASSLKWGLTLAGGYEQYF. The chain employs TRBV28 and TRBJ2-7; 11 bases agree with TRBD2. The V and J ends lost 3 bases and 3 bases, in that order; junction bases with no gene match: 16. Per the germline V gene, CDR1 is MDHEN and CDR2 is SYDVKM. The length of the CDR3 is 19 residues.

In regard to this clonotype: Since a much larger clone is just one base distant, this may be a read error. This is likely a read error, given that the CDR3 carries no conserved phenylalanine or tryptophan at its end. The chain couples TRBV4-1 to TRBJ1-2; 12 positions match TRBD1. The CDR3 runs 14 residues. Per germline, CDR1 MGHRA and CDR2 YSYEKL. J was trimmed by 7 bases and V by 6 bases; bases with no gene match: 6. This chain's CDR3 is CASRAGTGGFGYTY. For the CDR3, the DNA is TGCGCCAGCAGGGCCGGGACAGGGGGCTTTGGCTACACCTAC.

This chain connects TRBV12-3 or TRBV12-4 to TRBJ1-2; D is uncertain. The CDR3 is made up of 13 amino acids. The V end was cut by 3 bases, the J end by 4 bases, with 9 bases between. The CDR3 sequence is CASSFRAAYGYTF. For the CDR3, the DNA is TGTGCCAGCAGTTTCCGGGCAGCCTATGGCTACACCTTC.

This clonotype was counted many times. CDR3 residues: CASSVEGGRPVEQYF. CDR3 DNA sequence: TGTGCCAGCAGCGTAGAGGGCGGGAGGCCCGTCGAGCAGTACTTC. This rearrangement joins TRBV9 to TRBJ2-7, with 8 nucleotides matching TRBD2. V dropped 0 bases and J dropped 6; count of bases not matched to a gene: 8. The CDR3 contains 15 residues. Germline CDR1 reads SGDLS; CDR2 reads YYNGEE.

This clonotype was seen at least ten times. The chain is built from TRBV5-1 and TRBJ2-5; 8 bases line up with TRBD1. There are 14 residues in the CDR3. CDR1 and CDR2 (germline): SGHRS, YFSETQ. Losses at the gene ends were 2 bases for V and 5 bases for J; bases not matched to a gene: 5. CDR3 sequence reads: CASSFTGGRETQYF. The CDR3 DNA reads TGCGCCAGCAGCTTTACAGGGGGAAGGGAGACCCAGTACTTC.

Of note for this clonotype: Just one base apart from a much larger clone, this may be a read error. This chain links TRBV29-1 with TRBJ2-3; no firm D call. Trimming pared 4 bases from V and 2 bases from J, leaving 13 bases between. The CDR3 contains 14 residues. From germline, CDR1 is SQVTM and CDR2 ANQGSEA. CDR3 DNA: TGCAGCGTTGGTCTGGGGATAATCACAGATACGCAGTATTTT. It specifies CSVGLGIITDTQYF.

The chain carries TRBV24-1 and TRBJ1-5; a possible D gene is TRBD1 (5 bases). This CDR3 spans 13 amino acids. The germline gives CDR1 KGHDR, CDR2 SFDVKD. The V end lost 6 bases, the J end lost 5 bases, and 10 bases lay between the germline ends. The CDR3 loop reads CATSTGTHQPQHF. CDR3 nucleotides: TGTGCCACCAGTACTGGGACCCATCAGCCCCAGCATTTT.

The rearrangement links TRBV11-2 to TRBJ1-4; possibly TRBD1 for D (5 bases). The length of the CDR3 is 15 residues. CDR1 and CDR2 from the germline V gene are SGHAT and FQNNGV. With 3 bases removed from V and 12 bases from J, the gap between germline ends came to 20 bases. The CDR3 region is CASSLGDGLLMELFF. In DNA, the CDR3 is TGTGCCAGCAGCTTGGGGGACGGACTTTTGATGGAACTGTTTTTT.

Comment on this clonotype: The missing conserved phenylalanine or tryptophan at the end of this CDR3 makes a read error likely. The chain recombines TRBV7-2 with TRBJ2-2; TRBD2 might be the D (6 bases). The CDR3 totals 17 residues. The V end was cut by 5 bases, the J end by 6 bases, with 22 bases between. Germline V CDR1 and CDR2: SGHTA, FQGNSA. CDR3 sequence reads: CASSPLAPLLGPGELFY. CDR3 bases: TGTGCCAGCAGCCCACTAGCCCCGCTACTTGGCCCCGGGGAGCTGTTTTAT.

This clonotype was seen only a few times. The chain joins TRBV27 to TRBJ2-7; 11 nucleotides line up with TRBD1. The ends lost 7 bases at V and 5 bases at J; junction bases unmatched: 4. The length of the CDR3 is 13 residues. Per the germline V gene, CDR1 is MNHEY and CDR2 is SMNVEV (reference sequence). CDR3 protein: CASKDRGHHEQYF. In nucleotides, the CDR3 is TGTGCCAGCAAGGACAGGGGGCATCACGAGCAGTACTTC.

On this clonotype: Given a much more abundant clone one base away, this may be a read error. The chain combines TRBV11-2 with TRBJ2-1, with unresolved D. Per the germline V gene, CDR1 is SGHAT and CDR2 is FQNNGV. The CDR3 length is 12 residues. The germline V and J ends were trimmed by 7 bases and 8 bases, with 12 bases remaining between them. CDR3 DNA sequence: TGTGCCAGCAAAGGGCATTACGATGAGCAGTTCTTC. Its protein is CASKGHYDEQFF.

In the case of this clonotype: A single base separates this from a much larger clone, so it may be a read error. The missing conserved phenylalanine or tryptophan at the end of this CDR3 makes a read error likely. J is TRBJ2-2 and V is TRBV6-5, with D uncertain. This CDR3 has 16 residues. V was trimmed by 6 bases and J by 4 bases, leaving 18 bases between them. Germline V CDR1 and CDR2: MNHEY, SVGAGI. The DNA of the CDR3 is TGTGCCAGCAGATTACACCCTCAGGTCTTCACCGGGGAGCTGTTTATT. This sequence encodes CASRLHPQVFTGELFI.

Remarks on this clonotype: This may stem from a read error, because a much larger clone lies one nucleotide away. The CDR3 DNA is TGTGCCAGCACCCCGGCGCTGGGGTCCCACGAGCAGTACTTC. Amino acids: CASTPALGSHEQYF. The chain recombines TRBV12-3 or TRBV12-4 with TRBJ2-7; D remains ambiguous. The CDR3 loop spans 14 amino acids. The V and J ends lost 7 bases and 5 bases respectively, with 18 bases between them.

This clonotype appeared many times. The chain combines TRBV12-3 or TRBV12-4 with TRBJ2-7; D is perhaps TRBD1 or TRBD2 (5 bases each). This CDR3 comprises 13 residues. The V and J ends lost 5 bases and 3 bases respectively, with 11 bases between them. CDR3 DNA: TGTGCCAGCAGTCCCGGGGCAAACTACGAGCAGTACTTC. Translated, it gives CASSPGANYEQYF.